This T cell receptor (beta chain) appears in the sequencing data of a study of blood T cell repertoires in COVID-19 (dated by TCRdb to the early 2020s). Regarding the research as a whole: Collaborator samples came from the United States, Italy and Spain and covered acute and convalescent phases of COVID-19. The dataset comprised deeply sampled blood TCRbeta repertoires from subjects exposed to, actively infected with, or recovered from COVID-19. The prospective study material was composed of cDNA or gDNA derived from T cells, B-cell-depleted T cells, or PBMCs. The repertoires were released in a freely available public database meant as a resource for research on the immune response to SARS-CoV-2. Samples came from the ongoing ImmuneRACE study (first 160 participants) plus 1,254 subjects from 6 global collaborators. The sample metadata nearly always contained a de-identified subject ID, COVID-19 status, age in years and sex. Where available, HLA class I and class II types were obtained from metadata supplied by the sample provider rather than from assay-based typing.

The collaborating institutions used their own protocols to collect whole blood in K2EDTA tubes. Collaborator samples were shipped for TCRbeta analysis as frozen whole blood, isolated PBMCs, or DNA extracted from either sample type. Study-wide conclusions, independent of this receptor: Clinical and demographic metadata were provided uncurated, with the amount varying by source and participant.

The immunoSEQ Assay, a bias-controlled multiplex PCR, was used to amplify TCRbeta CDR3 regions from genomic DNA. In the paper's pipeline: Nucleated cell counts per sample were estimated from amplification of reference gene primers within the assay. Sequence reads were collapsed and filtered to measure the absolute abundance of every unique TCRbeta CDR3 rearrangement. For each sample, productive Simpson clonality was calculated by taking the square root of Simpson's diversity index across productive rearrangements. The table comes from immuneACCESS by way of TCRdb, which keeps in-frame sequences with V and J called. Part of the clones is missing from these tables; in studies checked, under half for an unresolved V gene and the rest for unknown reasons. That table is the source of V, J and clone size, and D and trimming were worked out from the DNA. A total of some 150,000 clones appear in this sample, 81% of them only once. The ten largest clonotypes hold roughly 7.7% of the sample.

V drops 2 bases and J drops 1 base, leaving 8 bases in between. The CDR3 runs 15 residues from the cysteine to the phenylalanine. Only the CDR3 region is kept as DNA, spanning 45 bases read in frame from base 1. The germline V gene specifies MNHEY as CDR1 and SVGAGI as CDR2. On this clone: Its binding antigen is unknown. Qualities for individual bases were not recorded, and no much larger clone is one base off.

The sequencing input was peripheral blood. This sequence originates from a human donor with acute or convalescent COVID-19. The donor label of this sample is uncertain. The rearranged chain carries TRBV6-5 and TRBJ2-2; matching of 6 bases hints at TRBD2 as the D gene. The DNA is TGTGCCAGCAGTTACGGGACTTGGAACACCGGGGAGCTGTTTTTT. Its protein reads: CASSYGTWNTGELFF.